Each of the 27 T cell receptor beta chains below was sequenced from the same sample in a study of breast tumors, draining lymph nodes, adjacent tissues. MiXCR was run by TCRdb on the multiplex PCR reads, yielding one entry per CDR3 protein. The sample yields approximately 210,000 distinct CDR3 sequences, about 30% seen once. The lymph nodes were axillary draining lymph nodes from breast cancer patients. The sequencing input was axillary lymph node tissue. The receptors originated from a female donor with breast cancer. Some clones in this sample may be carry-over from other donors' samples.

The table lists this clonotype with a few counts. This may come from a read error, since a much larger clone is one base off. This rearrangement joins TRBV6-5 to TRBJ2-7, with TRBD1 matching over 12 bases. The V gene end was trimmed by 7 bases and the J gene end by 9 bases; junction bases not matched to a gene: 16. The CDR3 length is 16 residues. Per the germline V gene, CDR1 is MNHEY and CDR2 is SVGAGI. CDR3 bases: TGTGCCAGCATTTGGGCCTCCGGGACAGGGGGCTGGGGGCAGTACTTC. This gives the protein CASIWASGTGGWGQYF.

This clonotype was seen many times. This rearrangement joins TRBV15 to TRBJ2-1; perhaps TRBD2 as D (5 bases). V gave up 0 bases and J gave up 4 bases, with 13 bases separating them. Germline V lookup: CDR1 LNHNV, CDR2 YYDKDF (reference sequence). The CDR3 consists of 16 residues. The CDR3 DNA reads TGTGCCACCAGCAGAGATGGGCGGAGGCCATACAATGAGCAGTTCTTC. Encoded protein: CATSRDGRRPYNEQFF. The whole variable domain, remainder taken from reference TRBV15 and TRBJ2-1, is DAMVIQNPRYQVTQFGKPVTLSCSQTLNHNVMYWYQQKSSQAPKLLFHYYDKDFNNEADTPDNFQSRRPNTSFCFLDIRSPGLGDTAMYLCATSRDGRRPYNEQFFGPGTRLTVL.

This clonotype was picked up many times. The DNA of the CDR3 is TGTGCCAGCAGTGTTCGACAGGATTCACCCCTCCACTTT. Translating it yields CASSVRQDSPLHF. The chain recombines TRBV2 with TRBJ1-6, with D maybe TRBD1 (6 bases). Germline CDR1 reads SNHLY; CDR2 reads FYNNEI. Trimming removed 4 bases from V and 8 bases from J, with 9 bases in between. CDR3 length: 13 residues.

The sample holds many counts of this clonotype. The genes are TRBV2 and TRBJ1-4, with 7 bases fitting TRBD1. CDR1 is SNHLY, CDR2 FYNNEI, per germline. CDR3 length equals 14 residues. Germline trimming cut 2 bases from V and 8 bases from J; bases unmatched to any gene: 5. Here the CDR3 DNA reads TGTGCCAGCAGTGAAACAGGGGCTCGAGAAAAACTGTTTTTT. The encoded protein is CASSETGAREKLFF.

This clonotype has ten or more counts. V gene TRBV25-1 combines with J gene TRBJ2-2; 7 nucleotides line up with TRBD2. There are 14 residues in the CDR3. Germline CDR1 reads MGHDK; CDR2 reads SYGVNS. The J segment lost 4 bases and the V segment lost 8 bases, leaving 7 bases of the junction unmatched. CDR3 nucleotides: TGTGCCAGCTCGGTTGGGGGGGTCACCGGGGAGCTGTTTTTT. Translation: CASSVGGVTGELFF.

This chain's CDR3 is CASKNGAGGDTDTQYF. For the CDR3, the DNA is TGTGCCAGTAAAAACGGGGCGGGAGGAGACACAGATACGCAGTATTTT. The chain recombines TRBV2 with TRBJ2-3; 8 positions match TRBD2. The V and J ends lost 9 bases and 2 bases, in that order; junction bases with no gene match: 13. CDR1 and CDR2 from the germline V gene are SNHLY and FYNNEI. The CDR3 totals 16 residues.

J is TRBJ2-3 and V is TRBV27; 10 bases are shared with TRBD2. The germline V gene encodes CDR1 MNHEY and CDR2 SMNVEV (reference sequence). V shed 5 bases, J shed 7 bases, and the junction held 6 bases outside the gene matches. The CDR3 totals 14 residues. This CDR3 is CASSKREGHYTQYF. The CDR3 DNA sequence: TGTGCCAGCAGTAAGCGGGAGGGCCACTATACGCAGTATTTT.

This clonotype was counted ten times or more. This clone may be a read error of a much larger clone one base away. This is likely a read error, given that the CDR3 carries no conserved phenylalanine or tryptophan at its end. The CDR3 loop reads CATSRDYLGGNYGYTL. In DNA form, the CDR3 reads TGTGCCACCAGCAGAGATTATTTGGGAGGGAACTATGGCTACACCCTC. The V call is TRBV15, the J call TRBJ1-2; no definite D call. CDR1 and CDR2 from the germline V gene are LNHNV and YYDKDF (reference sequence). This CDR3 contains 16 residues. With 0 bases removed from V and 2 bases from J, the gap between germline ends came to 13 bases.

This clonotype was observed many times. The CDR3 nucleotides read TGCGCCAGCAGCTTGGCCACTCGGGGGGCCAACGTCCTGACTTTC. Residues: CASSLATRGANVLTF. V usage is TRBV5-1 and J usage is TRBJ2-6; D is unclear. The CDR3 contains 15 residues. Germline-derived CDR1 and CDR2 are SGHRS and YFSETQ. Trimming removed 0 bases from V and 4 bases from J, with 8 bases in between.

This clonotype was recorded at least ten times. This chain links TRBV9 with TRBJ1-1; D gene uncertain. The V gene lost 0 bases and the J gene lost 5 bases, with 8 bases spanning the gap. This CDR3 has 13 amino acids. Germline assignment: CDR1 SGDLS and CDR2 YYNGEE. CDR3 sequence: CASSVDRGTEAFF. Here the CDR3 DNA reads TGTGCCAGCAGCGTAGATCGCGGGACTGAAGCTTTCTTT.

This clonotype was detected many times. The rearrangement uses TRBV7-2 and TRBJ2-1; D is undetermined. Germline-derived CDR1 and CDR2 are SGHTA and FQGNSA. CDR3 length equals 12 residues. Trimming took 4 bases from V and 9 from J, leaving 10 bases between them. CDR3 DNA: TGTGCCAGCAGCTATAAGGGCACTGAGCAGTTCTTC. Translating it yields CASSYKGTEQFF.

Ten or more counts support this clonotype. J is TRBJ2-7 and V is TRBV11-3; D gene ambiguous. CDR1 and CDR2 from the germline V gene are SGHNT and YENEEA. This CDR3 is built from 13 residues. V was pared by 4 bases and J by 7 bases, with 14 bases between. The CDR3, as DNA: TGTGCCAGCAGCTCGGACGTCGATGAGGAGCAGTACTTC. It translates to CASSSDVDEEQYF.

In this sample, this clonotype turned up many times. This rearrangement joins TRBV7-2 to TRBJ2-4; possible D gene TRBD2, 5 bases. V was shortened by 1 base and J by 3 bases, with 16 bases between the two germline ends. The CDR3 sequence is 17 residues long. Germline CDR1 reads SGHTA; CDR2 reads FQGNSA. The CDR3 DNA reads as TGTGCCAGCAGCTTAGGAGCGGTAGGTTTCGACAAAAACATTCAGTACTTC. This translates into CASSLGAVGFDKNIQYF.

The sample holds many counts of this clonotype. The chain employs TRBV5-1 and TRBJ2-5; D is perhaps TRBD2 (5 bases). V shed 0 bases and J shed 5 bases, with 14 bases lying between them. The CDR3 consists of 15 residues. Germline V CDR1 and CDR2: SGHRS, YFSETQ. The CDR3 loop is CASSLAVSRGETQYF. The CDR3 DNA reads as TGCGCCAGCAGCTTGGCCGTCAGCCGAGGGGAGACCCAGTACTTC. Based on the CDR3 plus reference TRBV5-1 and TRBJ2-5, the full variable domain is KAGVTQTPRYLIKTRGQQVTLSCSPISGHRSVSWYQQTPGQGLQFLFEYFSETQRNKGNFPGRFSGRQFSNSRSEMNVSTLELGDSALYLCASSLAVSRGETQYFGPGTRLLVL.

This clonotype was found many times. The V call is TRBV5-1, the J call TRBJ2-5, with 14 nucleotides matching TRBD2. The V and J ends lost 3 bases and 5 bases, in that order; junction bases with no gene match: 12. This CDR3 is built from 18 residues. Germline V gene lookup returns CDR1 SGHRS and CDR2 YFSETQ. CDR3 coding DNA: TGCGCCAGCAGCTCTCCGGGACTAGCGGGAGAAGGGTGGGAGACCCAGTACTTC. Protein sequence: CASSSPGLAGEGWETQYF.

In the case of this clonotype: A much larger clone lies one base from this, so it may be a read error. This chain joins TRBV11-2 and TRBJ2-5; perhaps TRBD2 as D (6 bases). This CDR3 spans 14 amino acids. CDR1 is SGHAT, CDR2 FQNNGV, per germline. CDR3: CASSPRVGEETQHF. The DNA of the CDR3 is TGTGCCAGCAGCCCCCGAGTCGGGGAGGAGACCCAGCACTTC.

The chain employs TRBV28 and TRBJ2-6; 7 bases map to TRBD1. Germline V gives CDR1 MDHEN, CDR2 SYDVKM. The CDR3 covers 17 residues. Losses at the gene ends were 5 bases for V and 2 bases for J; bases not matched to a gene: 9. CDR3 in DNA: TGTGCCAGCAGTCCCCAGACAGGGTGGGCTGGGGCCAACGTCCTGACTTTC. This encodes CASSPQTGWAGANVLTF. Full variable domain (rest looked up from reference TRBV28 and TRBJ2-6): DVKVTQSSRYLVKRTGEKVFLECVQDMDHENMFWYRQDPGLGLRLIYFSYDVKMKEKGDIPEGYSVSREKKERFSLILESASTNQTSMYLCASSPQTGWAGANVLTFGAGSRLTVL.

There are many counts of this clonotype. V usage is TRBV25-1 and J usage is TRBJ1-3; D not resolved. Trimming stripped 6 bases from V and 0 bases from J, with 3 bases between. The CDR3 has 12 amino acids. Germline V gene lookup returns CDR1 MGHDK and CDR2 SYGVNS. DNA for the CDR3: TGTGCCAGCAGCCACTCTGGAAACACCATATATTTT. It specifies CASSHSGNTIYF.

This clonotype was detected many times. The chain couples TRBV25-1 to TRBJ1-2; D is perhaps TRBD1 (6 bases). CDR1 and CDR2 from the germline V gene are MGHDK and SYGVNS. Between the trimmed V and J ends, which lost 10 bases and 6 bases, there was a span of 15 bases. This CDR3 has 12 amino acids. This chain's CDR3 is CATGGGAHGYTF. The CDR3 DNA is TGTGCCACGGGCGGGGGGGCGCATGGCTACACCTTC.

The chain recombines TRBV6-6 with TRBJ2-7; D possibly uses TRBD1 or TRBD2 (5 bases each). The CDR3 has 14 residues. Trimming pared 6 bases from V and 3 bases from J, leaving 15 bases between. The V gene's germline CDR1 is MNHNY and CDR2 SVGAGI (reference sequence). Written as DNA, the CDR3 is TGTGCCAGCAGCCATCCCGGGGCTCGCTACGAGCAGTACGTC. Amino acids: CASSHPGARYEQYV.

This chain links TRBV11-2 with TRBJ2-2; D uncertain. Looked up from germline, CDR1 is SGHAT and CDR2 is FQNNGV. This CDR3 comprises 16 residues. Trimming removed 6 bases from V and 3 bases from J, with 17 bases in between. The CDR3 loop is CASSARVARDTGELFF. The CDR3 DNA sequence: TGTGCCAGCAGTGCTAGGGTGGCCCGAGACACCGGGGAGCTGTTTTTT.

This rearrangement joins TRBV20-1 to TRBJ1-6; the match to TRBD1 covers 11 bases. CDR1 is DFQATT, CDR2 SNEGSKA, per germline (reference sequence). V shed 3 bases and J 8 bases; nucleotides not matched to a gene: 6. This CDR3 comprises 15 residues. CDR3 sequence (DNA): TGCAGTGCTAGCCCCGGGACAGGGGGTGATTCACCCCTCCACTTT. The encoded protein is CSASPGTGGDSPLHF.

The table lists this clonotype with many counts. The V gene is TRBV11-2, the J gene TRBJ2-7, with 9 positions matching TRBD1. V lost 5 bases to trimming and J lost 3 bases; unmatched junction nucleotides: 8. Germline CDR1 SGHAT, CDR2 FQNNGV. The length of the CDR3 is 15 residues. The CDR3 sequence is CASSRDRGGGYEQYF. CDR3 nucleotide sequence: TGTGCCAGCAGCCGAGACAGGGGGGGAGGCTACGAGCAGTACTTC.

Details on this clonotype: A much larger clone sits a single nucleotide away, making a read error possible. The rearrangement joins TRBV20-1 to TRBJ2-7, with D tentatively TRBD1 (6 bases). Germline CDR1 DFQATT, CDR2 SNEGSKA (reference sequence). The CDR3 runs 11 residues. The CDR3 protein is CSAGHNYEQSF. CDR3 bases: TGCAGTGCGGGACACAACTACGAGCAGTCCTTC.

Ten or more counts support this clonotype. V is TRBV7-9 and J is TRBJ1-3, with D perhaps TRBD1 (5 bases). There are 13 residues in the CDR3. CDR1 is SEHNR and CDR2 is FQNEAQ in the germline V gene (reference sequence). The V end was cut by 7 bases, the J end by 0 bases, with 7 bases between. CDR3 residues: CASTTDSGNTIYF. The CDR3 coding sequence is TGTGCCAGCACGACAGACTCTGGAAACACCATATATTTT.

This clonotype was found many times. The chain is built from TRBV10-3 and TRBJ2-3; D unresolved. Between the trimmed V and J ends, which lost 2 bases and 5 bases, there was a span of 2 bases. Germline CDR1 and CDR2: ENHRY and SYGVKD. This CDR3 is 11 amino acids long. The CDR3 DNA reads TGTGCCATCAGTGAGGTAGATACGCAGTATTTT. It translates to CAISEVDTQYF.

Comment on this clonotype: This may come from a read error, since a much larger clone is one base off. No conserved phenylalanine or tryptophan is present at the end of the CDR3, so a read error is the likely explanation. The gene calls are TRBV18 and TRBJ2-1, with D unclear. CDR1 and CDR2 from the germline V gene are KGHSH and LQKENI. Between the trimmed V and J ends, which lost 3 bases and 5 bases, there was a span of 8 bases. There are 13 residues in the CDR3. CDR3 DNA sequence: TGTGCCAGCTCACCTAATCCCAACAATGAGCAGTTCTCC. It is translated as CASSPNPNNEQFS.